What follows are 29 T cell receptor beta chains derived from one specimen sequenced in a study of beta chain features in type 1 diabetes. The investigators reverse transcribed all of the isolated RNA, so they sequenced expressed TCRB transcripts. TCRdb keeps only in-frame clones here, not all; method: immunoSEQ multiplex PCR. The table shows almost 350,000 clones, with 15% to 20% occurring only once. Sequenced input: naive CD4+ T cells from blood. Source of these receptors: a woman between 18 and 29 years old in good health.

This sequence joins TRBV5-4 and TRBJ1-1; 7 bases map to TRBD1. The CDR3 consists of 14 residues. Trimming at V came to 2 bases and at J to 1 base, leaving 2 bases not matched to a gene. Germline V lookup: CDR1 SGHNT, CDR2 YYREEE (reference sequence). The CDR3 protein is CASSFGQANTEAFF. The CDR3 DNA sequence: TGTGCCAGCAGCTTTGGACAGGCGAACACTGAAGCTTTCTTT.

The chain joins TRBV4-1 to TRBJ1-2; unclear D gene. The V gene lost 0 bases and the J gene lost 7 bases, with 6 bases spanning the gap. Germline CDR1 and CDR2: MGHRA and YSYEKL. This CDR3 has 12 amino acids. The CDR3 here is CASSQEEGGYTF. CDR3 bases: TGCGCCAGCAGCCAAGAGGAGGGTGGCTACACCTTC.

The genes are TRBV5-1 and TRBJ1-2; the match to TRBD1 covers 8 bases. The V segment lost 6 bases and the J segment 7 bases; nucleotides outside the gene matches: 8. Germline CDR1 is SGHRS and CDR2 is YFSETQ. CDR3 length: 13 residues. CDR3 coding DNA: TGCGCCAGCACCCCTCAGGGGGCGAGTGGCTACACCTTC. Its translation: CASTPQGASGYTF.

In its sample, this clone was seen a few times. V usage is TRBV27 and J usage is TRBJ2-7, with TRBD2 matching 8 bases. CDR1 is MNHEY, CDR2 SMNVEV, per germline (reference sequence). The CDR3 sequence is 14 residues long. V shed 3 bases, J shed 2 bases, and the junction held 3 bases outside the gene matches. Written as DNA, the CDR3 is TGTGCCAGCAGTTTTGGCGGGAGGCCCTACGAGCAGTACTTC. Translating it yields CASSFGGRPYEQYF.

The V gene is TRBV20-1, the J gene TRBJ2-3; the D is unclear. This CDR3 spans 11 amino acids. V was pared by 5 bases and J by 6 bases, with 9 bases between. Germline V CDR1 and CDR2: DFQATT, SNEGSKA (reference sequence). CDR3 in DNA: TGCAGTGCTCTTCCCGGGGATACGCAGTATTTT. This codes for CSALPGDTQYF.

The rearrangement links TRBV2 to TRBJ2-5; TRBD2 aligns across 9 bases. Trimming cost V 5 bases and J 1 base; bases outside gene matches: 11. This CDR3 comprises 17 residues. From germline, CDR1 is SNHLY and CDR2 FYNNEI. The CDR3 DNA reads TGTGCCAGCAGTTCTCATTTGACTAGCGGCGCCCAAGAGACCCAGTACTTC. Translation: CASSSHLTSGAQETQYF. The whole variable domain, remainder taken from reference TRBV2 and TRBJ2-5, is EPEVTQTPSHQVTQMGQEVILRCVPISNHLYFYWYRQILGQKVEFLVSFYNNEISEKSEIFDDQFSVERPDGSNFTLKIRSTKLEDSAMYFCASSSHLTSGAQETQYFGPGTRLLVL.

V usage is TRBV18 and J usage is TRBJ2-7, with 7 bases identical to TRBD1. The V segment lost 3 bases and the J segment 6 bases; nucleotides outside the gene matches: 8. CDR3 length: 14 amino acids. Germline V gene data show CDR1 as KGHSH and CDR2 as LQKENI. CDR3 nucleotide sequence: TGTGCCAGCTCACCGCTAACAGGGGTGGGCGAGCAGTACTTC. This codes for CASSPLTGVGEQYF. Combining the CDR3 with reference TRBV18 and TRBJ2-7 gives the whole variable domain NAGVMQNPRHLVRRRGQEARLRCSPMKGHSHVYWYRQLPEEGLKFMVYLQKENIIDESGMPKERFSAEFPKEGPSILRIQQVVRGDSAAYFCASSPLTGVGEQYFGPGTRLTVT.

In this sample, this clone turned up a few times. This sequence joins TRBV9 and TRBJ1-3; 7 bases are shared with TRBD1. The V gene end was trimmed by 4 bases and the J gene end by 1 base; junction bases not matched to a gene: 5. This CDR3 has 15 residues. Germline CDR1 SGDLS, CDR2 YYNGEE. The CDR3: CASSLMDRSGNTIYF. The CDR3 DNA is TGTGCCAGCAGCCTAATGGACAGGTCTGGAAACACCATATATTTT.

The chain couples TRBV6-6 to TRBJ2-7; TRBD2 might be the D (6 bases). From germline, CDR1 is MNHNY and CDR2 SVGAGI (reference sequence). V was cut by 0 bases and J by 1 base, with 7 bases left in between. The CDR3 consists of 14 residues. The CDR3 loop reads CASSYSGGSYEQYF. CDR3 nucleotides: TGTGCCAGCAGTTACTCGGGAGGATCCTACGAGCAGTACTTC.

Only a few counts were recorded for this clone. This chain joins TRBV2 and TRBJ2-7, with 9 bases lining up with TRBD1. The germline V gene has CDR1 SNHLY and CDR2 FYNNEI. With 4 bases clipped from V and 6 bases from J, the junction kept 7 bases outside the gene matches. This CDR3 is built from 14 residues. The CDR3 DNA sequence: TGTGCCAGCAGTGCCGCGGGACAGGGAATCGAGCAGTACTTC. This sequence encodes CASSAAGQGIEQYF.

About this clone itself: This sample includes further DNA sequences coding for the same CDR3. The chain uses TRBV5-1 and TRBJ2-7, with no clear D. CDR1 is SGHRS, CDR2 YFSETQ, per germline. This CDR3 comprises 12 residues. The germline V and J ends were trimmed by 0 bases and 4 bases, with 5 bases remaining between them. CDR3 DNA sequence: TGCGCCAGCAGCTTGGTATCTTACGAGCAGTACTTC. This translates into CASSLVSYEQYF.

About this clone itself: A read error may produce the germline difference seen at one junction end. The chain uses TRBV23-1 and TRBJ1-1; D gene uncertain. TRBV23-1 is known as an ORF, though its function is uncertain. CDR3 length: 10 residues. The CDR3 nucleotides read TGCGCCAGCAGTCAATCCAAGCCGAAATTT. Its translation is CASSQSKPKF.

J is TRBJ2-2 and V is TRBV11-2, with D possibly TRBD1 on 7 matching bases. The CDR3 is 16 residues long. V lost 1 base and J 6 bases, leaving 15 bases between the germline ends. Germline lookup yields CDR1 SGHAT and CDR2 FQNNGV. The CDR3 loop reads CASSLVGGGMAGELFF. The CDR3 region has the DNA TGTGCCAGCAGCTTAGTAGGGGGCGGGATGGCCGGGGAGCTGTTTTTT. Full variable domain (remainder filled in from reference TRBV11-2 and TRBJ2-2): EAGVAQSPRYKIIEKRQSVAFWCNPISGHATLYWYQQILGQGPKLLIQFQNNGVVDDSQLPKDRFSAERLKGVDSTLKIQPAKLEDSAVYLCASSLVGGGMAGELFFGEGSRLTVL.

This clone was counted a few times. The same CDR3 arises from other DNA sequences in this sample as well. The chain links TRBV6-1 to TRBJ1-5, with 7 bases aligning to TRBD1. V gave up 4 bases and J gave up 5 bases; unmatched junction bases: 2. Germline V gene lookup returns CDR1 MNHNS and CDR2 SASEGT. The CDR3 is 13 amino acids. The CDR3 DNA sequence: TGTGCCAGCAGTGGTACAGGGGATCAGCCCCAGCATTTT. It is translated as CASSGTGDQPQHF.

This clone has only a few counts. The V gene is TRBV21-1, the J gene TRBJ1-2; the tabulated D call, TRBD1, remains unverified against the DNA. TRBV21-1 is flagged as a pseudogene. The CDR3 has 16 residues. CDR3 residues: CASSKTGTGENYGYTF. CDR3 nucleotides: TGTGCCAGCAGCAAAACCGGGACAGGCGAAAACTATGGCTACACCTTC.

The chain joins TRBV7-9 to TRBJ1-6; 8 bases line up with TRBD1. Germline loops: CDR1 SEHNR, CDR2 FQNEAQ (reference sequence). The CDR3 runs 15 residues. J lost 9 bases, V lost 3 bases, and 7 bases had no gene match. In DNA form, the CDR3 reads TGTGCCAGCAGCTTTCACCGGGACAGGAGTTCACCCCTCCACTTT. Translating gives CASSFHRDRSSPLHF.

V usage is TRBV7-2 and J usage is TRBJ1-4; 7 nucleotides line up with TRBD1. V was pared by 5 bases and J by 5 bases, with 5 bases of the junction left unmatched. Germline CDR1 SGHTA, CDR2 FQGNSA. CDR3 size: 14 residues. CDR3 nucleotides: TGTGCCAGCAGCAGTGCACAGGGGAATGAAAAACTGTTTTTT. Residues: CASSSAQGNEKLFF.

This clone turned up a few times. This rearrangement joins TRBV6-5 to TRBJ1-1; TRBD1 is a possible D gene (6 bases). CDR1 is MNHEY, CDR2 SVGAGI, per germline. With 6 bases removed from V and 1 base from J, the gap between germline ends came to 9 bases. This CDR3 contains 13 residues. DNA for the CDR3: TGTGCCAGCAGCCTACAGGGGAACACTGAAGCTTTCTTT. Protein: CASSLQGNTEAFF.

The gene calls are TRBV5-1 and TRBJ1-3, with 10 nucleotides matching TRBD1. Germline loops: CDR1 SGHRS, CDR2 YFSETQ. CDR3 length: 16 amino acids. Unmatched junction bases numbered 7, after V lost 4 bases and J lost 3 bases. The CDR3 DNA reads as TGCGCCAGCAGCCTCCAGACAGGGGGCCGTGGAAACACCATATATTTT. Its translation is CASSLQTGGRGNTIYF.

In its sample, this clone was seen a few times. The V call is TRBV2, the J call TRBJ1-1; 7 bases are shared with TRBD1. Germline-derived CDR1 and CDR2 are SNHLY and FYNNEI. The CDR3 has 14 amino acids. V lost 3 bases to trimming and J lost 6 bases; unmatched junction nucleotides: 7. CDR3 nucleotide sequence: TGTGCCAGCAGTGAGACAGGGCCTAGCCCTGAAGCTTTCTTT. It encodes CASSETGPSPEAFF.

This clone was seen a handful of times. This rearrangement joins TRBV7-9 to TRBJ2-5, with 9 bases lining up with TRBD2. V shed 10 bases, J shed 5 bases, and the junction held 8 bases outside the gene matches. The germline CDR1 and CDR2 sequences are SEHNR and FQNEAQ (reference sequence). CDR3 length equals 13 residues. The CDR3 DNA is TGTGCCACCCCACTAGCGGGCGGGGAGACCCAGTACTTC. This codes for CATPLAGGETQYF.

This clone has a handful of counts. J is TRBJ2-7 and V is TRBV5-1; 9 nucleotides match TRBD1. Trimming cost V 2 bases and J 0 bases; bases outside gene matches: 12. The CDR3 extends over 18 amino acids. Per germline, CDR1 SGHRS and CDR2 YFSETQ. The CDR3: CASSFQTGTGFGSYEQYF. Here the CDR3 DNA reads TGCGCCAGCAGCTTCCAAACCGGGACAGGGTTCGGCTCCTACGAGCAGTACTTC. The complete variable domain, with remaining parts taken from reference TRBV5-1 and TRBJ2-7, reads KAGVTQTPRYLIKTRGQQVTLSCSPISGHRSVSWYQQTPGQGLQFLFEYFSETQRNKGNFPGRFSGRQFSNSRSEMNVSTLELGDSALYLCASSFQTGTGFGSYEQYFGPGTRLTVT.

The chain combines TRBV5-1 with TRBJ1-1; D call uncertain. Looked up from germline, CDR1 is SGHRS and CDR2 is YFSETQ. V was shortened by 4 bases and J by 4 bases, with 11 bases between the two germline ends. The CDR3 runs to 13 residues. CDR3 residues: CASSPWEVTEAFF. CDR3 coding DNA: TGCGCCAGCAGCCCCTGGGAGGTCACTGAAGCTTTCTTT.

This clone was detected only a few times. The V and J genes are TRBV11-2 and TRBJ2-7; TRBD2 is a possible D gene (6 bases). Germline lookup yields CDR1 SGHAT and CDR2 FQNNGV. The CDR3 is made up of 12 amino acids. V lost 5 bases to trimming and J lost 9 bases, with 14 bases between them. The chain's CDR3 is CASSPRPEGQYF. CDR3 DNA: TGTGCCAGCAGCCCACGACCGGAGGGGCAGTACTTC.

Comment on this clone: The sample holds other DNA sequences that translate to the same CDR3. In DNA form, the CDR3 reads TGTGCCAGCAGCTTTACCGGGAGTTCCTACGAGCAGTACTTC. This codes for CASSFTGSSYEQYF. The chain links TRBV7-2 to TRBJ2-7, with TRBD2 as a possible D gene (6 bases). The CDR3 is 14 amino acids. Germline CDR1 reads SGHTA; CDR2 reads FQGNSA. Trimming cost V 3 bases and J 1 base, with 10 bases left between them.

The V gene is TRBV2, the J gene TRBJ2-5; 7 bases align to TRBD1. The CDR3 consists of 14 residues. V shed 6 bases and J 1 base; nucleotides not matched to a gene: 5. Looked up from germline, CDR1 is SNHLY and CDR2 is FYNNEI. CDR3 sequence (DNA): TGTGCCAGCAGCCCGGACAGGTCCCAAGAGACCCAGTACTTC. This gives the protein CASSPDRSQETQYF. Looking up the rest from reference TRBV2 and TRBJ2-5 gives the full variable domain: EPEVTQTPSHQVTQMGQEVILRCVPISNHLYFYWYRQILGQKVEFLVSFYNNEISEKSEIFDDQFSVERPDGSNFTLKIRSTKLEDSAMYFCASSPDRSQETQYFGPGTRLLVL.

This chain links TRBV5-1 with TRBJ2-1; 8 positions match TRBD2. Losses at the gene ends were 2 bases for V and 3 bases for J; bases not matched to a gene: 4. The CDR3 has 15 residues. CDR1 is SGHRS and CDR2 is YFSETQ in the germline V gene. The CDR3 nucleotides are TGCGCCAGCAGCTTCGGGACTAGTGACTACAATGAGCAGTTCTTC. Amino acid sequence: CASSFGTSDYNEQFF.

J is TRBJ1-3 and V is TRBV5-6; TRBD1 is a possible D gene (6 bases). Germline V gene sequence: CDR1 SGHDT, CDR2 YYEEEE. Trimming left V 3 bases short and J 4 bases short, with 11 bases between. The CDR3 is 14 amino acids. The DNA of the CDR3 is TGTGCCAGCAGCTACGGACAGAGGGGAAACACCATATATTTT. Its translation is CASSYGQRGNTIYF.

In its sample, this clone was seen a few times. The J gene is TRBJ2-3, the V gene TRBV18; tentatively, D is TRBD1 (6 bases). From germline, CDR1 is KGHSH and CDR2 LQKENI. This CDR3 spans 14 amino acids. Trimming pared 5 bases from V and 0 bases from J, leaving 9 bases between. This chain's CDR3 is CASSARGSTDTQYF. In nucleotides, the CDR3 is TGTGCCAGCTCAGCCAGGGGCAGCACAGATACGCAGTATTTT.